The rows below give T cell receptor beta chains drawn from one sample of a study of beta chain features in type 1 diabetes. Assay: immunoSEQ multiplex PCR; the TCRdb copy retains only in-frame clones and omits some. The data contain a few hundred thousand clones, approximately 15% of them singletons. The sequenced sample was naive CD4+ T cells from blood. The receptors here all came from a man aged 25 to 45 in good health. CDR3s include the opening cysteine and the closing phenylalanine or tryptophan. The D gene is left open where the match is weak. Some rows have no size entry. The others give once, few or many, or a class for an expanded clone.

TRBV5-6	-	-	TRBJ2-5	TGTGCCAGCTTTGGGAGTCCGGGGGAGACCCAGTACTTC	CASFGSPGETQYF
TRBV15	TRBD2	few	TRBJ2-3	TGTGCCACCAGCAGAGATGTCGCGGGAGTGAGAACAGATACGCAGTATTTT	CATSRDVAGVRTDTQYF
TRBV6-5	TRBD2	-	TRBJ2-1	TGTGCCAGCAGGGCCTCTAGCGGGAGCATTGGTGAGCAGTTCTTC	CASRASSGSIGEQFF
TRBV5-4	-	few	TRBJ2-1	TGTGCCAGCAGCTCCCAGACTAGGGAGAATGAGCAGTTCTTC	CASSSQTRENEQFF
TRBV6-6	-	few	TRBJ2-2	TGTGCCAGCAGCTCGGACCCAGCCGGGGAGCTGTTTTTT	CASSSDPAGELFF
TRBV9	-	few	TRBJ1-5	TGTGCCAGCAGCGTAGAGGGGAGCAATCAGCCCCAGCATTTT	CASSVEGSNQPQHF
TRBV5-4	-	few	TRBJ2-1	TGTGCCAGCAGCTTGGTGGAATCCTACAATGAGCAGTTCTTC	CASSLVESYNEQFF
TRBV5-1	-	-	TRBJ1-1	TGCGCCAGCGGCCGGGTAGGTACTGAAGCTTTCTTT	CASGRVGTEAFF
TRBV27	-	-	TRBJ2-3	TGTGCCAGCAGTTTAAGAGGGTACCGAGGCACAGATACGCAGTATTTT	CASSLRGYRGTDTQYF
TRBV4-1	-	-	TRBJ2-3	TGCGCCAGCAGCCAAGTCGCGGTTTTTACGCAGTATTTT	CASSQVAVFTQYF
TRBV18	-	-	TRBJ2-5	TGTGCCAGCTCACCACGACCAGCGGCCCTACAAGAGACCCAGTACTTC	CASSPRPAALQETQYF
TRBV7-8	TRBD1	-	TRBJ1-1	TGTGCCAGCAGCTTTTCCGGACAGGGGAACACTGAAGCTTTCTTT	CASSFSGQGNTEAFF
TRBV7-2	-	-	TRBJ1-6	TGTGCCAGCAGCCAAGGTGCGGTTAGGGCACCCCTCCACTTT	CASSQGAVRAPLHF
TRBV7-2	-	-	TRBJ2-5	TGTGCCAGCAGCTTACATGTGTTTGAGACCCAGTACTTC	CASSLHVFETQYF
TRBV9	TRBD2	few	TRBJ2-1	TGTGCCAGCAGCACCCGGACTAGCGCTTTCTATAATGAGCAGTTCTTC	CASSTRTSAFYNEQFF
TRBV12-5	TRBD2	-	TRBJ2-4	TGTGCTAGTGCCCAAGCGGGAGTTCGGAACATTCAGTACTTC	CASAQAGVRNIQYF
TRBV30	TRBD2	-	TRBJ2-1	TGTGCCTGGAGTGTAAGACTAGCGGGAGCAAGGGAGCAGTTCTTC	CAWSVRLAGAREQFF
TRBV5-6	TRBD1	-	TRBJ2-3	TGTGCCAGCAGCTACCAATACCGGGACAGCAACACAGATACGCAGTATTTT	CASSYQYRDSNTDTQYF
TRBV7-9	-	few	TRBJ2-2	TGTGCCAGCAGCTTGGGCACCGGGGAGCTGTTTTTT	CASSLGTGELFF
TRBV29-1	-	few	TRBJ1-1	TGCAGCGTTGAGGGCAGGGTGGAAACTGAAGCTTTCTTT	CSVEGRVETEAFF
TRBV7-9	-	-	TRBJ1-2	TGTGCCAGCATCAAAGACGAGGGGTATGGCTACACCTTC	CASIKDEGYGYTF
TRBV29-1	-	few	TRBJ1-1	TGCAGCGGAGCTGCTATGAACACTGAAGCTTTCTTT	CSGAAMNTEAFF
TRBV30	-	-	TRBJ2-4	TGTGCCTGGAGTGTAGGCGTGAAGGAGCACATTCAGTACTTC	CAWSVGVKEHIQYF
TRBV29-1	-	few	TRBJ1-2	TGCAGCGTTGATAGGCACAACTATGGCTACACCTTC	CSVDRHNYGYTF
TRBV10-3	TRBD1	few	TRBJ1-2	TGTGCCATCAGTGATGGGACAGGTGGCTACACCTTC	CAISDGTGGYTF
TRBV30	-	-	TRBJ1-6	TGTGCCTGGAGTGAAGGTGGTAATTCACCCCTCCACTTT	CAWSEGGNSPLHF
TRBV5-1	-	once	TRBJ1-3	TGCGCCAGCAGCTTGTGGCCGGCAGCTCAAATCTCTGGAAACACCATATATTTT	CASSLWPAAQISGNTIYF
TRBV19	-	once	TRBJ1-1	TGTGCCAGTAGTATTCGTGGGGTGAGGGTTAACACTGAAGCTTTCTTT	CASSIRGVRVNTEAFF
TRBV9	-	many	TRBJ2-3	TGTGCCAGCAGCCCTCTTGATACGCAGTATTTT	CASSPLDTQYF
TRBV29-1	TRBD1	-	TRBJ1-3	TGCAGCGGTGGACAGGACGGAAACACCATATATTTT	CSGGQDGNTIYF
TRBV7-2	-	few	TRBJ1-1	TGTGCCAGCAGCTTGGGGAGGACTGAAGCTTTCTTT	CASSLGRTEAFF
TRBV29-1	-	-	TRBJ2-5	TGCAGCGCCTGTCTTTCCTGCCAAGAGACCCAGTACTTC	CSACLSCQETQYF
TRBV7-2	-	few	TRBJ2-7	TGTGCCAGCAGCTTAGCGCGGGGCGGAGAGCAGTACTTC	CASSLARGGEQYF
TRBV4-2	TRBD2	-	TRBJ2-2	TGTGCCAGCAGCCAAGAATTCGGGACTAGTCCGGAGCTGTTTTTT	CASSQEFGTSPELFF
TRBV29-1	TRBD1	few	TRBJ1-5	TGCAGCGTTGGAGACAGGGGTGGTCAGCCCCAGCATTTT	CSVGDRGGQPQHF
TRBV30	TRBD1	-	TRBJ1-1	TGTGCCTGGAGCCCGGGACAGCTTAACACTGAAGCTTTCTTT	CAWSPGQLNTEAFF
TRBV9	-	-	TRBJ2-5	TGTGCCAGCAGCGCAGGAGGGCGAGAGACCCAGTACTTC	CASSAGGRETQYF
TRBV2	-	-	TRBJ2-2	TGTGCCAGCAGTGAACAGAGAGGGGATGATGGCGGGGAGCTGTTTTTT	CASSEQRGDDGGELFF
TRBV4-3	-	-	TRBJ1-6	TGCGCCAGCAGCCAAGCCCCGAGTTCACCCCCCGGGGGGGCCCTCCACTTT	CASSQAPSSPPGGALHF
TRBV27	-	-	TRBJ2-4	TGTGCCAGCAGTTGGGCGGAACCGGGGGCCAAAAACATTCAGTACTTC	CASSWAEPGAKNIQYF